These 19 T cell receptor beta chains originate from one sample sequenced in a study of tumor-infiltrating lymphocytes in primary liver carcinoma. The template, roughly 0.45 ug total RNA, yielded TCR beta cDNA made with a constant-region primer. Employing slightly modified ARM-PCR, three nested multiplex PCR rounds were run, and these gave rise to the TCR beta libraries. PCR rounds one and two used TRBV1-TRBV30 forward primers with a C-beta reverse primer for around 9 cycles each. One entry per CDR3 protein results from TCRdb running MiXCR on the multiplex PCR reads. The sample has hundreds of thousands of distinct CDR3 sequences; 50% to 75% are singletons. Germline DNA was extracted alongside blood RNA, which was obtained from unsorted whole blood. What was sequenced was peripheral blood. Source of these receptors: a woman in her thirties with primary liver carcinoma and hepatitis B virus infection.

This clonotype was counted a single time. This may be a read error, as it is one base from a much larger clone. V usage is TRBV29-1 and J usage is TRBJ2-1; unclear D gene. CDR1 is SQVTM and CDR2 is ANQGSEA in the germline V gene. This CDR3 region has 12 residues. CDR3 loop: CNVEASYNEQFF. The CDR3 DNA is TGCAACGTTGAAGCTTCGTACAATGAGCAGTTCTTC.

The chain is built from TRBV4-1 and TRBJ1-6; no clear D gene. V was pared by 7 bases and J by 10 bases, with 20 bases between. CDR1 and CDR2 from the germline V gene are MGHRA and YSYEKL. This CDR3 contains 15 residues. CDR3 sequence: CASILGFGRESPLHF. CDR3 nucleotide sequence: TGCGCCAGCATCTTGGGGTTTGGCAGAGAGTCACCCCTCCACTTT.

Points on this clonotype: A read error is likely, as this CDR3 ends without the conserved phenylalanine or tryptophan. The rearrangement links TRBV7-9 to TRBJ2-1; weak D call: TRBD2 (6 bases). V was shortened by 1 base and J by 0 bases, with 13 bases between the two germline ends. This CDR3 is 17 amino acids long. Germline CDR1 reads SEHNR; CDR2 reads FQNEAQ (reference sequence). CDR3 region: CASSLVFDGSSYNEQFL. The CDR3 DNA reads TGTGCCAGCAGCTTAGTTTTTGACGGGAGCTCCTACAATGAGCAGTTCCTC.

This clonotype was seen just once. This may arise from a read error, as a much more abundant clone is one base away. The chain uses TRBV4-1 and TRBJ2-3; 8 bases align to TRBD2. In germline, CDR1 is MGHRA, CDR2 YSYEKL. The CDR3 has 13 amino acids. In DNA, the CDR3 is TGCGTCAGCAGAGTAGCGGGATCAGATACGCAGTATTTT. Protein sequence: CVSRVAGSDTQYF.

This chain links TRBV28 with TRBJ1-6; 7 bases are a match to TRBD1. Trimming removed 7 bases from V and 0 bases from J; junction bases left unmatched: 6. The CDR3 runs 16 residues. Germline loops: CDR1 MDHEN, CDR2 SYDVKM. The CDR3 DNA reads as TGTGCCAGCAACCCCAGGGGGAGCTCCTATAATTCACCCCTCCACTTT. Its translation: CASNPRGSSYNSPLHF.

Notes on this clonotype: This sequence may be a read error, since a much larger clone differs from it by one base. The CDR3 spells CGVEPGRSTDTQYF. CDR3 in DNA: TGCGGCGTTGAACCGGGACGCAGCACAGATACGCAGTATTTT. The V and J genes are TRBV29-1 and TRBJ2-3; D possibly uses TRBD1 or TRBD2 (5 bases each). Germline V gives CDR1 SQVTM, CDR2 ANQGSEA. The CDR3 totals 14 residues.

On this clonotype itself: This may arise from a read error, as a much more abundant clone is one base away. The chain combines TRBV4-2 with TRBJ1-6; D gene uncertain. The CDR3 has 13 amino acids. From germline, CDR1 is LGHNA and CDR2 YNFKEQ. CDR3 DNA: TGTGCCAGCAGCCAAGAACATACATCACCCCACCACTTT. Its protein product is CASSQEHTSPHHF.

The V call is TRBV5-4, the J call TRBJ2-3; perhaps TRBD2 as D (6 bases). The CDR3 spans 13 residues. The V gene lost 4 bases and the J gene lost 10 bases, with 16 bases spanning the gap. In germline, CDR1 is SGHNT, CDR2 YYREEE (reference sequence). CDR3 in DNA: TGTGCCAGCAGCACCGGGACTCCCACTGCGCAGTATTTT. This codes for CASSTGTPTAQYF.

As concerns this clonotype: A much larger clone lies a single base off, so this may be a read error. V is TRBV6-1 and J is TRBJ2-7, with a tentative D call TRBD2 (6 bases). The ends were cut back, 4 bases at V and 3 bases at J, with 16 bases in the middle. This CDR3 spans 15 amino acids. The germline V gene encodes CDR1 MNHNS and CDR2 SASEGT. This CDR3 is CASSGGTASFYEQYF. The CDR3 region has the DNA TGTGCCAGCAGTGGCGGGACGGCTAGCTTCTACGAGCAGTACTTC.

The CDR3 region has the DNA TGTGCCAGCAGCCCCCAGAGGGACTATGGCTACACCTTC. It yields the protein CASSPQRDYGYTF. The chain combines TRBV6-6 with TRBJ1-2; D unresolved. The CDR3 spans 13 residues. Germline V gives CDR1 MNHNY, CDR2 SVGAGI (reference sequence). The V and J ends lost 6 bases and 3 bases respectively, with 11 bases between them.

Only a few counts were recorded for this clonotype. This CDR3 reads CASINLDGGPEDTQYF. CDR3 nucleotide sequence: TGCGCCAGCATCAACCTTGACGGAGGGCCCGAGGATACGCAGTATTTT. The V gene is TRBV5-1, the J gene TRBJ2-3; TRBD2 might be the D (6 bases). V was pared by 6 bases and J by 6 bases, with 23 bases between. The length of the CDR3 is 16 residues. CDR1 is SGHRS, CDR2 YFSETQ, per germline.

As for this clonotype: Germline and junction disagree at one end, which may indicate a read error. CDR3 bases: TGTGTCAGCAGCTTAGGACCAGGGCTCACTGAAGCCTTCTTT. Protein sequence: CVSSLGPGLTEAFF. The rearrangement links TRBV11-2 to TRBJ1-1, with D perhaps matching TRBD1 (5 bases). This CDR3 is built from 14 residues. Germline-derived CDR1 and CDR2 are SGHAT and FQNNGV.

The V and J genes are TRBV14 and TRBJ1-6, with D unresolved. V lost 3 bases, J lost 6 bases, and 6 bases lay in between. From germline, CDR1 is SGHDN and CDR2 FVKESK. This CDR3 has 13 residues. CDR3 protein: CASSHGSNSPLHF. The CDR3 DNA follows: TGTGCCAGCAGCCACGGCAGTAATTCACCCCTCCACTTT.

This clonotype appeared once. One end of the junction is discordant with germline, which a read error may explain. The chain joins TRBV5-6 to TRBJ1-2; unclear D gene. Germline loops: CDR1 SGHDT, CDR2 YYEEEE. The CDR3 sequence is 11 residues long. DNA of the CDR3: TGTGCCAACAGCCTTCACTATGGCTACACCTTC. Translating gives CANSLHYGYTF. Full variable domain (missing parts from reference TRBV5-6 and TRBJ1-2): DAGVTQSPTHLIKTRGQQVTLRCSPKSGHDTVSWYQQALGQGPQFIFQYYEEEERQRGNFPDRFSGHQFPNYSSELNVNALLLGDSALYLCANSLHYGYTFGSGTRLTVV.

Worth noting for this clonotype: A much larger clone lies a single base off, so this may be a read error. CDR3 in amino acids: CASSRQVGGAGTKAFF. The DNA of the CDR3 is TGTGCCAGCAGCCGCCAGGTTGGGGGCGCGGGCACTAAAGCTTTCTTT. The chain carries TRBV11-3 and TRBJ1-1; D perhaps matches TRBD1 (6 bases). The V gene's germline CDR1 is SGHNT and CDR2 YENEEA. The CDR3 extends over 16 amino acids.

V and J are TRBV11-1 and TRBJ2-1; the D call may be TRBD1 or TRBD2 (5 bases each). The CDR3 has 16 residues. Germline V gives CDR1 SGHAT, CDR2 FQDESV (reference sequence). Trimming stripped 5 bases from V and 3 bases from J, with 17 bases between. CDR3 nucleotides: TGTGCCAGCAGCCCCCGGGACGCCCGTTTCTACAATGAGCAGTTCTTC. It yields the protein CASSPRDARFYNEQFF. The variable domain in full, completed from reference TRBV11-1 and TRBJ2-1, reads EAEVAQSPRYKITEKSQAVAFWCDPISGHATLYWYRQILGQGPELLVQFQDESVVDDSQLPKDRFSAERLKGVDSTLKIQPAELGDSAMYLCASSPRDARFYNEQFFGPGTRLTVL.

On this clonotype: An end of the junction differs from the germline gene, which may be a read error. The chain couples TRBV11-2 to TRBJ2-2; possibly TRBD2 for D (5 bases). This CDR3 comprises 15 residues. The V gene's germline CDR1 is SGHAT and CDR2 FQNNGV. The CDR3 spells CASSIASLNTGELFF. CDR3 nucleotide sequence: TGTGCCAGCAGCATTGCATCTTTGAACACCGGGGAGCTGTTTTTC.

This clonotype has ten or more counts. V usage is TRBV11-2 and J usage is TRBJ2-1; tentatively, D is TRBD2 (6 bases). The germline V gene encodes CDR1 SGHAT and CDR2 FQNNGV. The CDR3 has 16 residues. Trimming removed 5 bases from V and 2 bases from J, with 16 bases in between. Here the CDR3 DNA reads TGTGCCAGCAGCGCGGGACCCCATTTCCCCTACAATGAGCAGTTCTTC. It yields the protein CASSAGPHFPYNEQFF.

The chain couples TRBV6-5 to TRBJ1-2; weak D call: TRBD1 (6 bases). V was trimmed by 6 bases and J by 10 bases, leaving 18 bases between them. The CDR3 is made up of 13 amino acids. Germline V CDR1 and CDR2: MNHEY, SVGAGI. CDR3 sequence: CASSLSRAGDYTF. CDR3 DNA: TGTGCCAGCAGCCTCTCGCGGGCAGGGGACTACACCTTC.